This T cell receptor beta chain was captured by sequencing in a study of T cell responses to AZD1222 COVID-19 vaccine. Findings and limits, study-wide: Mostly white British, mostly female donors; authors suggested clonal diversity may be underestimated. At baseline, seropositivity was found in only 5 to 7 AZD1222 recipients. Per reports, nearly half of all spike-specific TCRs target regions that are unmutated in variants.

Note on this clone: Its cognate antigen is unknown.

Germline V gene data show CDR1 as MNHEY and CDR2 as SMNVEV (reference sequence). Trimming took 6 bases from V and 1 from J, leaving 12 bases between them. The CDR3 is 14 amino acids. Some clones are missing from TCRdb's copy, which holds only in-frame ones; the method was immunoSEQ multiplex PCR. The table has 150,000 to 200,000 clones, around 88% seen once. The sequencing here drew on peripheral blood, taken 28 days after the second AZD1222 dose. The rearrangement joins TRBV27 to TRBJ1-1; D remains ambiguous. This sequence originates from an adult who received the AZD1222 COVID-19 vaccine. The CDR3 reads CASSPAQKNTEAFF. The CDR3, as DNA: TGTGCCAGCAGCCCCGCGCAGAAGAACACTGAAGCTTTCTTT.